The following is a TCR beta chain sequence with its context. Study processing details: Reference gene primer amplification gave nucleated cell count estimates. Assay: immunoSEQ multiplex PCR; the TCRdb copy retains only in-frame clones and omits some. D and trimming come from the DNA, and the V and J calls and clone size come from that table. This sample has tens of thousands of clones, with 85% to 90% found just once. This entry is derived from a study of blood T cell repertoires in COVID-19. Study-level background: PBMCs, B-cell-depleted T cells, or T cells were the source of the cDNA or gDNA that made up the material.

Trimming removed 5 bases at V and 8 bases at J, with 19 bases between. The CDR3 covers 15 residues. Germline CDR1 is MDHEN and CDR2 is SYDVKM. The J gene is TRBJ2-1, the V gene TRBV28, with a possible D match to TRBD2 (5 bases). Sequenced material: peripheral blood. The source is a man in his forties or fifties with acute or convalescent COVID-19. CDR3: CASSLRRERGYEQFF. In DNA form, the CDR3 reads TGTGCCAGCAGTCTCAGACGTGAACGGGGTTATGAGCAGTTCTTC.